Below, 20 T cell receptor beta chains from the same sample are listed, as sequenced in a study of cytomegalovirus exposure and HLA in healthy donors. The PCR had 60 Vbeta and 13 Jbeta primers. The method was immunoSEQ multiplex PCR; TCRdb's version includes in-frame clones alone and lacks a portion of them. The table shows roughly 100,000 clones, with roughly three quarters occurring only once. The sequenced sample was PBMCs. These receptors came from a man aged 45-60 years in good health and CMV-seropositive.

Points on this clone: Other DNA sequences of this sample code for an identical CDR3. V gene TRBV6-5 combines with J gene TRBJ1-1; D perhaps matches TRBD1 (5 bases). This CDR3 comprises 14 residues. Trimming stripped 2 bases from V and 0 bases from J, with 7 bases between. CDR1 is MNHEY, CDR2 SVGAGI, per germline. CDR3 sequence: CASSYRGMNTEAFF. CDR3 sequence (DNA): TGTGCCAGCAGTTACAGGGGAATGAACACTGAAGCTTTCTTT.

The chain uses TRBV4-3 and TRBJ2-2; 7 bases map to TRBD2. Trimming cost V 0 bases and J 6 bases; bases outside gene matches: 10. CDR3 length equals 17 residues. Germline CDR1 and CDR2: LGHNA and YSLEER. For the CDR3, the DNA is TGCGCCAGCAGCCAAGATCTGGCGGGAGAGTACTCCGGGGAGCTGTTTTTT. This sequence encodes CASSQDLAGEYSGELFF.

The chain employs TRBV2 and TRBJ2-5, with 7 nucleotides matching TRBD2. CDR1 is SNHLY and CDR2 is FYNNEI in the germline V gene. The CDR3 consists of 14 residues. Trimming took 7 bases from V and 5 from J; bases not matched to a gene: 10. The DNA for the CDR3 is TGTGCCAGCAAGATAAGCGGGACCGGGGAGACCCAGTACTTC. It specifies CASKISGTGETQYF.

The chain combines TRBV6-6 with TRBJ2-1; D may be TRBD1 (5 bases). Germline CDR1 reads MNHNY; CDR2 reads SVGAGI (reference sequence). The CDR3 sequence is 14 residues long. The V gene lost 2 bases and the J gene lost 5 bases, with 10 bases spanning the gap. The CDR3, as DNA: TGTGCCAGCAGTTACACACAGGTAAACAATGAGCAGTTCTTC. It codes for CASSYTQVNNEQFF.

CDR3 protein: CASSVGVAATYEQYF. The CDR3 region has the DNA TGTGCCAGCAGCGTAGGTGTAGCGGCGACCTACGAGCAGTACTTC. The J gene is TRBJ2-7, the V gene TRBV9; perhaps TRBD2 as D (6 bases). V gave up 0 bases and J gave up 2 bases, with 12 bases separating them. The CDR3 runs to 15 residues. Germline-derived CDR1 and CDR2 are SGDLS and YYNGEE.

This clone was recorded only once. This sequence joins TRBV5-4 and TRBJ2-5, with D tentatively TRBD2 (7 bases). This CDR3 region has 15 residues. Germline-derived CDR1 and CDR2 are SGHNT and YYREEE (reference sequence). Trimming cost V 5 bases and J 1 base, with 15 bases left between them. The CDR3 region has the DNA TGTGCCAGCAGAAGTCCGGGGGGCACCCAAGAGACCCAGTACTTC. Translation: CASRSPGGTQETQYF.

This chain uses TRBV2 with TRBJ2-5, with D unresolved. Germline assignment: CDR1 SNHLY and CDR2 FYNNEI. Trimming pared 2 bases from V and 5 bases from J, leaving 6 bases between. The CDR3 is 12 residues long. The CDR3 bases are TGTGCCAGCAGTGAACAGTCGGAGACCCAGTACTTC. This translates into CASSEQSETQYF.

This clone was found once. One end of the junction fails to match germline, which may point to a read error. V gene TRBV6-6 combines with J gene TRBJ2-1; D unresolved. Germline V gene lookup returns CDR1 MNHNY and CDR2 SVGAGI (reference sequence). The CDR3 length is 12 residues. CDR3 bases: TGTGCCAGCAGTCTAATTACCGGGTCGCCGATCTTC. This encodes CASSLITGSPIF.

The genes are TRBV2 and TRBJ2-2; TRBD2 agrees at 12 bases. The V gene end was trimmed by 8 bases and the J gene end by 4 bases; junction bases not matched to a gene: 11. Germline V CDR1 and CDR2: SNHLY, FYNNEI. This CDR3 region has 17 residues. The CDR3 DNA sequence: TGTGCCAGCGCACCCCTAGCGGGGGGGCGGGGCACCGGGGAGCTGTTTTTT. As protein: CASAPLAGGRGTGELFF.

The J gene is TRBJ2-7, the V gene TRBV9, with TRBD2 identical over 16 bases. With 0 bases clipped from V and 5 bases from J, the junction kept 8 bases outside the gene matches. Germline CDR1 is SGDLS and CDR2 is YYNGEE. There are 18 residues in the CDR3. CDR3: CASSVVGVGLAGGNEQYF. As DNA, the CDR3 is TGTGCCAGCAGCGTAGTTGGGGTGGGACTAGCGGGAGGGAACGAGCAGTACTTC.

In this sample, this clone turned up a few times. V and J are TRBV30 and TRBJ2-1; 13 bases are shared with TRBD2. Losses at the gene ends were 8 bases for V and 4 bases for J; bases not matched to a gene: 5. The CDR3 totals 14 residues. Germline CDR1 reads GTSNPN; CDR2 reads SVGIG (reference sequence). CDR3 nucleotide sequence: TGTGCCCAAAAACTAGCGGGAGGGTACAATGAGCAGTTCTTC. Residues: CAQKLAGGYNEQFF.

This sequence joins TRBV4-3 and TRBJ2-3; weak D call: TRBD2 (6 bases). With 4 bases removed from V and 2 bases from J, the gap between germline ends came to 19 bases. CDR3 length: 17 residues. CDR1 and CDR2 (germline): LGHNA, YSLEER. For the CDR3, the DNA is TGCGCCAGCAGCCCGCGTGGGACGGGAGTTATCACAGATACGCAGTATTTT. Translation: CASSPRGTGVITDTQYF.

This clone was seen only a few times. This chain connects TRBV7-2 to TRBJ2-2, with D tentatively TRBD1 (6 bases). The germline CDR1 and CDR2 sequences are SGHTA and FQGNSA. V lost 5 bases and J 5 bases, leaving 12 bases between the germline ends. The CDR3 contains 14 residues. The CDR3: CASSQFRGTGELFF. CDR3 nucleotide sequence: TGTGCCAGCAGCCAGTTCAGGGGAACCGGGGAGCTGTTTTTT.

The V gene is TRBV5-1, the J gene TRBJ2-7; 10 bases map to TRBD1. The CDR3 consists of 16 residues. The trim removed 2 bases at V and 2 bases at J, leaving 7 bases unmatched. Germline CDR1 and CDR2: SGHRS and YFSETQ. The CDR3: CASSFSTGQGTYEQYF. The CDR3 DNA reads as TGCGCCAGCAGCTTTTCTACGGGACAGGGGACCTACGAGCAGTACTTC.

The chain recombines TRBV5-1 with TRBJ2-3, with 7 bases matching TRBD2. Germline V gene lookup returns CDR1 SGHRS and CDR2 YFSETQ. This CDR3 region has 16 residues. V gave up 0 bases and J gave up 1 base; unmatched junction bases: 5. DNA for the CDR3: TGCGCCAGCAGCTTGGCGGGAGGCTCCGGCACAGATACGCAGTATTTT. Translation gives CASSLAGGSGTDTQYF.

This rearrangement joins TRBV19 to TRBJ1-5; 9 nucleotides agree with TRBD1. Germline V lookup: CDR1 LNHDA, CDR2 SQIVND (reference sequence). J gave up 0 bases and V 8 bases, and 8 bases lay outside the gene matches. The CDR3 sequence is 16 residues long. Here the CDR3 reads CASSGQGPYSNQPQHF. CDR3 sequence (DNA): TGTGCCAGTTCAGGACAGGGGCCCTATAGCAATCAGCCCCAGCATTTT.

The chain combines TRBV7-9 with TRBJ2-7; 8 bases fit TRBD1. This CDR3 region has 15 residues. Germline V gene data show CDR1 as SEHNR and CDR2 as FQNEAQ (reference sequence). V was pared by 1 base and J by 7 bases, with 9 bases of the junction left unmatched. The CDR3 bases are TGTGCCAGCAGCTTAGGGTGGCAGGGGGCGCGTGAGCAGTACTTC. It yields the protein CASSLGWQGAREQYF.

This sequence joins TRBV6-1 and TRBJ2-7; D gene ambiguous. The CDR3 consists of 13 residues. Trimming stripped 3 bases from V and 0 bases from J, with 6 bases between. Germline-derived CDR1 and CDR2 are MNHNS and SASEGT. This CDR3 is CASSDSHSYEQYF. The CDR3 DNA is TGTGCCAGCAGTGACAGTCACTCCTACGAGCAGTACTTC.

The genes are TRBV4-2 and TRBJ2-3, with 10 bases that match TRBD2. CDR3 length equals 16 residues. Losses at the gene ends were 1 base for V and 5 bases for J; bases not matched to a gene: 6. Per the germline V gene, CDR1 is LGHNA and CDR2 is YNFKEQ. The DNA of the CDR3 is TGTGCCAGCAGCCAAGGGGCACTAGCGGGACTAGATACGCAGTATTTT. Its protein product is CASSQGALAGLDTQYF.

This clone was observed a handful of times. The junction departs from germline at one end; a sequencing error may be responsible. The chain combines TRBV2 with TRBJ2-7, with no clear D. Germline lookup yields CDR1 SNHLY and CDR2 FYNNEI. The CDR3 loop spans 13 amino acids. The CDR3 sequence: CTSSSTITYEQYF. The CDR3, as DNA: TGTACCAGCAGTTCGACAATTACCTACGAGCAGTACTTC. The complete variable domain, with remaining parts taken from reference TRBV2 and TRBJ2-7, reads EPEVTQTPSHQVTQMGQEVILRCVPISNHLYFYWYRQILGQKVEFLVSFYNNEISEKSEIFDDQFSVERPDGSNFTLKIRSTKLEDSAMYFCTSSSTITYEQYFGPGTRLTVT.